This T cell receptor beta chain was found in a study of siplizumab effects on memory and regulatory T cells. Study results and caveats: It was not possible to assign a naive or memory phenotype to roughly 75-97% of proliferating CD4+ or CD8+ clones. Naive T cells were seemingly more diverse than memory cells, and major contributions to the alloresponse seemed to be made by them. Of the alloreactive clones, only a minor fraction mapped to unstimulated subsets. Controls showed an average of approximately 27% Treg-derived mappable alloreactive CD4+ clones, while siplizumab showed under 80%.

Unmatched junction bases numbered 8, after V lost 6 bases and J lost 3 bases. Germline loops: CDR1 SGHTA, CDR2 FQGNSA. The CDR3 extends over 15 amino acids. Turning to this clone: Antigen specificity is unknown.

Repertoires were generated with immunoSEQ multiplex PCR, while TCRdb's copy carries only in-frame clones and drops some. The sample lists 70,000 to 95,000 clones, 80% to 95% seen once, with 5.5% to 7.5% in the top ten. This receptor was obtained from a human donor in good health. The chain has TRBV7-2 and TRBJ2-5; 9 bases map to TRBD2. Sample: CD8+ T cells sorted from blood. CDR3 protein: CASRTGTSTKETQYF. As DNA, the CDR3 is TGTGCCAGCAGGACCGGGACTAGCACAAAAGAGACCCAGTACTTC.